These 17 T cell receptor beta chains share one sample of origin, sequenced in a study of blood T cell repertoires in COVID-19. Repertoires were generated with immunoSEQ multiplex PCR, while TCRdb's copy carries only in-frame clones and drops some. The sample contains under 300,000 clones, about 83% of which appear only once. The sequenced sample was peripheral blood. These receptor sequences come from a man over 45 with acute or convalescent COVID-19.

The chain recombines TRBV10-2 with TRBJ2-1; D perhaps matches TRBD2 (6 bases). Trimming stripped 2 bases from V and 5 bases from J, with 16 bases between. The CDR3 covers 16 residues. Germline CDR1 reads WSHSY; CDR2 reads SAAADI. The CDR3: CASSEGPMGLNNEQFF. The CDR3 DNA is TGCGCCAGCAGTGAGGGCCCGATGGGACTCAACAATGAGCAGTTCTTC.

The chain's CDR3 is CASSRTRNEQFF. The CDR3 DNA reads TGTGCCAGCAGTAGAACTAGGAATGAGCAGTTCTTC. The V and J genes are TRBV6-5 and TRBJ2-1, with D perhaps matching TRBD2 (5 bases). This CDR3 has 12 amino acids. The V end lost 5 bases, the J end lost 7 bases, and 9 bases lay between the germline ends. Per the germline V gene, CDR1 is MNHEY and CDR2 is SVGAGI.

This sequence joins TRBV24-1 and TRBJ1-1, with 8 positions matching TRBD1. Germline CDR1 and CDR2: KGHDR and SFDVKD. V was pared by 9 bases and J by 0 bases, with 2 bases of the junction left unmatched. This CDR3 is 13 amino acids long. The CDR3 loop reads CATRGQVNTEAFF. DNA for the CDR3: TGTGCCACCCGGGGACAGGTGAACACTGAAGCTTTCTTT.

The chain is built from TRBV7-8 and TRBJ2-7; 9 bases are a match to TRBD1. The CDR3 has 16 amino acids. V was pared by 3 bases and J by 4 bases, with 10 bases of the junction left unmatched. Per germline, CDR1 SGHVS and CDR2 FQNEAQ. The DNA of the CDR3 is TGTGCCAGCAGCTTCGTTGGGACAGGGTCAAGATACGAGCAGTACTTC. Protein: CASSFVGTGSRYEQYF. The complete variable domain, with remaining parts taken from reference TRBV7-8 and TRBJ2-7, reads GAGVSQSPRYKVAKRGQDVALRCDPISGHVSLFWYQQALGQGPEFLTYFQNEAQLDKSGLPSDRFFAERPEGSVSTLKIQRTQQEDSAVYLCASSFVGTGSRYEQYFGPGTRLTVT.

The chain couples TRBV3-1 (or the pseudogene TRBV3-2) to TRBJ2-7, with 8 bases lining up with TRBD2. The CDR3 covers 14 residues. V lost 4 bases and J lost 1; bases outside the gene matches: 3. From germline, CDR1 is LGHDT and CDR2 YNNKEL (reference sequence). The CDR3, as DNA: TGTGCCAGCAGCCCGAGCGGGAGTTCCTACGAGCAGTACTTC. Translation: CASSPSGSSYEQYF.

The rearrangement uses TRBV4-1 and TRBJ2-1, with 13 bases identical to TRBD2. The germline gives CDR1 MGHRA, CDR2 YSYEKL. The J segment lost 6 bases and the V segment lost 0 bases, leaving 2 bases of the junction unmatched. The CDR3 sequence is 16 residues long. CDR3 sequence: CASSQEGLAGVNEQFF. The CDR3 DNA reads TGCGCCAGCAGCCAAGAAGGACTAGCGGGAGTCAATGAGCAGTTCTTC.

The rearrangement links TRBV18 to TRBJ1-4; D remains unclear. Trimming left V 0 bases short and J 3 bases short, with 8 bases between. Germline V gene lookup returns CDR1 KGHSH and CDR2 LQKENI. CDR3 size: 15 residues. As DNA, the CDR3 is TGTGCCAGCTCACCACCCGGGATCGCTAATGAAAAACTGTTTTTT. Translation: CASSPPGIANEKLFF.

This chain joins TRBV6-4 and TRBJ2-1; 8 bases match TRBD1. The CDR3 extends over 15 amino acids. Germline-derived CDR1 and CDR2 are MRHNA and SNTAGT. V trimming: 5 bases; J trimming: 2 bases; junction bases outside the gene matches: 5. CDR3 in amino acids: CASSFDRGPYNEQFF. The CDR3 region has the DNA TGTGCCAGCAGTTTCGACAGGGGTCCCTACAATGAGCAGTTCTTC.

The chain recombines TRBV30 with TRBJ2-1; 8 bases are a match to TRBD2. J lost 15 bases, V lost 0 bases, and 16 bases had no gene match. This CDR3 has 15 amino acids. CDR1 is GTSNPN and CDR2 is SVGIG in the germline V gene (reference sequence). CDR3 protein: CAWSVGIAGRELVFF. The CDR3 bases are TGTGCCTGGAGTGTTGGAATAGCGGGACGGGAGCTGGTGTTCTTC.

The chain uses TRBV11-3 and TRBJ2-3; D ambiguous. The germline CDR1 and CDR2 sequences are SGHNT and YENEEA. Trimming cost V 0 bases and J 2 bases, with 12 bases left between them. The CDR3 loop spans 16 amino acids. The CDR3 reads CASSLESSPLTDTQYF. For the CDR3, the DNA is TGTGCCAGCAGCTTAGAAAGCTCCCCTCTCACAGATACGCAGTATTTT.

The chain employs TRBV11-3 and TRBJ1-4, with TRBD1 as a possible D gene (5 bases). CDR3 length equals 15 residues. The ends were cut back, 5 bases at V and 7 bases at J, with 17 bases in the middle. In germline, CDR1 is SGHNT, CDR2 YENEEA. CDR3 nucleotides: TGTGCCAGCAGCCCACCCCAAGGGACTCTTGAAAAACTGTTTTTT. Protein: CASSPPQGTLEKLFF.

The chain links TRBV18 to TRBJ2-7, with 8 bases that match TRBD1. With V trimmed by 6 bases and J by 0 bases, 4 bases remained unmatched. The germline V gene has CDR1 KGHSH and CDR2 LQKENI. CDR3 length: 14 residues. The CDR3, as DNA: TGTGCCAGCTCTGGACAGGGAGGCTCCTACGAGCAGTACTTC. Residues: CASSGQGGSYEQYF.

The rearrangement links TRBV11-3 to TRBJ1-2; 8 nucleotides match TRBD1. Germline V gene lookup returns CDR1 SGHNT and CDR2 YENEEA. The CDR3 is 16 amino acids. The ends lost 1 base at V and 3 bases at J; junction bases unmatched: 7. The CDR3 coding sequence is TGTGCCAGCAGCTTAGCCTCTGGGACAGGCTACTATGGCTACACCTTC. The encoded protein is CASSLASGTGYYGYTF.

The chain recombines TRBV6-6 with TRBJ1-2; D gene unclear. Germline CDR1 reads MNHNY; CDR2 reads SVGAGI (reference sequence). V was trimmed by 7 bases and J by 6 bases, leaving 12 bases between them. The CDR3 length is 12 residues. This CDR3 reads CASTPKRDGYTF. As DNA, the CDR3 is TGTGCCAGCACCCCGAAGAGGGATGGCTACACCTTC.

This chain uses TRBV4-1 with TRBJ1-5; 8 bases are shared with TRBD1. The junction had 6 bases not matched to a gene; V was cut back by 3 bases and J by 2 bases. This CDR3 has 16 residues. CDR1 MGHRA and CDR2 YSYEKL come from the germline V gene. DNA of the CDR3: TGCGCCAGCAGCCACATGGACAGGGATGGCAATCAGCCCCAGCATTTT. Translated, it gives CASSHMDRDGNQPQHF.

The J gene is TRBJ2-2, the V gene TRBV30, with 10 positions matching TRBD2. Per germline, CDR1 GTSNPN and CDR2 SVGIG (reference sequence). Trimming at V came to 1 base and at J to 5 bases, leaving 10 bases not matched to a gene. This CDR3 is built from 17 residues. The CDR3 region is CAWSATRTSGTTGELFF. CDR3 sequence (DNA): TGTGCCTGGAGTGCCACCCGGACTAGCGGAACGACCGGGGAGCTGTTTTTT.

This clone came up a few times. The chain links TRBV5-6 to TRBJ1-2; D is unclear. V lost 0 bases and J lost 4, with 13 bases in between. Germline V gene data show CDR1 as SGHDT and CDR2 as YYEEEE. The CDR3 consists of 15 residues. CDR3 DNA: TGTGCCAGCAGCTTGGTAGTTCGGGGAATCTATGGCTACACCTTC. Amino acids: CASSLVVRGIYGYTF.